This is a list of T cell receptor beta chains from one sample in a study of molecular identifiers for immune sequencing clone quantification. TCRdb reprocessed the PCR reads with MiXCR, giving one entry per CDR3 protein. The profile shows 45,000 to 55,000 distinct CDR3 sequences, about a third of them singletons. The sequenced material came from naive CD8+ T cells from blood, with Jurkat cell RNA spiked in. The receptor source for this set is a human donor in good health. Some libraries in this study had Jurkat cell RNA spiked in. Each CDR3 is given with its conserved first and last residue. A D gene is named only where the DNA matches it firmly.

>TRBD1|14|TRBV12-3/TRBV12-4|TRBJ2-5
CVSSRGTDQETQYF
>.|14|TRBV7-9|TRBJ2-3
CASSFQRSTDTQYF
>TRBD2|16|TRBV4-3|TRBJ2-1
CASSQALAGLYNEQFF
>TRBD1|16|TRBV5-4|TRBJ2-3
CASTPGRDRGQDTQYF
>.|15|TRBV9|TRBJ2-5
CASSVGGGPQETQYF
>.|14|TRBV4-1|TRBJ2-5
CASSQGRPQETQNF
>TRBD2|16|TRBV11-2|TRBJ2-1
CASSTNLAGWYNEQFF
>.|14|TRBV20-1|TRBJ2-3
CSARVRVATDTQYF
>.|15|TRBV28|TRBJ2-7
CASSWTNRDSYEQYF
>.|13|TRBV7-9|TRBJ2-3
CASSPVQGDTQYF
>TRBD2|18|TRBV6-2/TRBV6-3|TRBJ2-3
CASRLLAGGSRVTDTQYF
>.|13|TRBV2|TRBJ1-1
CASREGMGTEAFF
>TRBD1|14|TRBV27|TRBJ2-3
CASRFGTVIDTQYF
>TRBD2|16|TRBV3-1|TRBJ2-2
CASSQEAVAGSGELFF
>TRBD2|16|TRBV10-3|TRBJ2-3
CAINGASGALVDTQYF
>TRBD1|13|TRBV20-1|TRBJ1-1
CSAIRGGRTEAFF
>.|10|TRBV6-1|TRBJ2-7
CASSVYGQYF
>TRBD1|16|TRBV10-3|TRBJ2-7
CAISEYGTGLRDEQYF
>TRBD1|13|TRBV14|TRBJ2-7
CASSLGQVFEQYF
>.|14|TRBV10-2|TRBJ2-7
CASRESRARNEQYF
>TRBD2|13|TRBV19|TRBJ2-1
CASSVGLAGEQFF
>.|15|TRBV25-1|TRBJ2-1
CASSEPGRPYNEQFF
>.|15|TRBV7-9|TRBJ2-7
CASSLSLRVDYEQYF
>.|14|TRBV9|TRBJ2-3
CASSVAGVADTQYF
>TRBD1|14|TRBV5-6|TRBJ2-7
CASSSPGQTYEQYF
>TRBD1|15|TRBV28|TRBJ1-1
CASSSRDRMNTEAFF
>TRBD2|15|TRBV20-1|TRBJ2-1
CSARHLAEFYNEQFF
>.|16|TRBV9|TRBJ2-3
CASSNPTHSVGDTQYF
>.|14|TRBV19|TRBJ1-4
CASSKEGDGEKLFF
>.|12|TRBV3-1|TRBJ2-3
CASSRVSDTQYF
>TRBD1|16|TRBV14|TRBJ2-5
CASSQDDRGKRETQYF
>.|17|TRBV21-1|TRBJ2-5
CARLAGAPPFFQETQYF
>.|13|TRBV7-6|TRBJ2-1
CASRQTGRGEQFF
>.|13|TRBV29-1|TRBJ2-1
CSVEDAYLYEQFF
>.|18|TRBV12-3/TRBV12-4|TRBJ2-2
CASSLAHGGGGNTGELFF
>TRBD1|17|TRBV19|TRBJ2-1
CASSPHPGTGGYNEQFF
>.|16|TRBV25-1|TRBJ2-1
CASSVYRGGSYNEQFF
>.|16|TRBV7-7|TRBJ2-2
CASSPGTRPSRGELSF
>.|16|TRBV4-2|TRBJ2-3
CASSQDLRFIADTQYF
>.|16|TRBV12-3/TRBV12-4|TRBJ1-3
CASSPKSALSGNTIYF
>.|16|TRBV6-2/TRBV6-3|TRBJ2-3
CASSYTRAWVGDTQYF
>TRBD1|19|TRBV5-1|TRBJ2-7
CASSSGTGVASGPSYEQYF